This TCR beta chain was obtained from a study of CD8 T cells in ankylosing spondylitis (dated by TCRdb to 2017 to 2019). Broadly, across the study: The study set out to find disease-linked TCR variants by profiling T cell receptor beta repertoires in ankylosing spondylitis patients and healthy donors. In total, the full study cohort was made up of some 110 healthy donors and 25 ankylosing spondylitis patients. Peripheral blood was sampled, and synovial fluid was also collected from ankylosing spondylitis patients.

General findings and caveats noted by the study authors: A TCR beta motif of about eight highly homologous amino acid variants appeared characteristic of blood from ankylosing spondylitis patients. Significant enrichment of the disease-linked clones was reported in matched synovial fluid samples from ankylosing spondylitis patients. The disease-linked clones had a CD8+ phenotype and were found at relatively low frequencies in peripheral blood. Some motif variants were previously reported in synovial fluid and blood of reactive arthritis patients, suggesting common disease-initiation mechanisms.

TCRdb records Illumina HiSeq 2500 as the sequencer. Quantitative 5'-RACE with molecular barcodes was the method used to prepare the TCR beta libraries. The original methods were these. A new computational method based on a probabilistic model of VDJ rearrangement was used to identify disease-linked TCR variants. TCRdb reprocessed the public reads (quality trimming at Q25 with fastp, clone calling with MiXCR) and kept in-frame beta chains. Merged by CDR3 protein, the rows form single entries marked with the most common genes and DNA. TCRdb's processing, not the authors', yielded these V and J calls. The sample yields nearly 350,000 distinct CDR3 sequences; over 12% were counted once. The top ten clonotypes cover about 1% of the sample. This clonotype was observed a handful of times. This receptor's antigen is unknown. There are no base qualities to consult, and no much larger clone falls within one base.

The CDR3 numbers 16 residues from cysteine through phenylalanine. Left in the record is the CDR3 DNA by itself, 48 bases read in frame from the first base. From a lookup of the germline V gene (reference sequence), CDR1 and CDR2 are LGHDT and YNNKEL. The V and J ends are trimmed by 4 bases and 1 base, leaving 17 bases between them. The chain was built from TRBV3-1 and TRBJ2-7; TRBD2 is a weak D gene call, 6 bases matching. Sequenced: blood, either unsorted or a sorted T cell fraction (not recorded which). The clonotype was recovered from a male donor with ankylosing spondylitis or in good health (not recorded which). The nucleotides are TGTGCCAGCAGCCCCAGCGGGCAGGACGTTTCCTACGAGCAGTACTTC. The encoded protein is CASSPSGQDVSYEQYF.